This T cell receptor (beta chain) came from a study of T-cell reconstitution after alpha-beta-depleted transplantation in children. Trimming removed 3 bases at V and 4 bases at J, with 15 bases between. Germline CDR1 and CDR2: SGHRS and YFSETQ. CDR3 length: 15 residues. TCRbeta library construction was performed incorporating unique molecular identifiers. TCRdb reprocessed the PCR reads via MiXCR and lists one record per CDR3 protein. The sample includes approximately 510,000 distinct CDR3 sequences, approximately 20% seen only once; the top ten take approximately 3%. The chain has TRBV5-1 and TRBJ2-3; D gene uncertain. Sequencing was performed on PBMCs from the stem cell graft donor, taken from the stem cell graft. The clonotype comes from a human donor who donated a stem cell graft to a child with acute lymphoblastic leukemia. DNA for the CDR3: TGCGCCAGCAGCTCCTCGACCGCTACTGCAGATACGCAGTATTTT. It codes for CASSSSTATADTQYF.